Listed below are T cell receptor beta chains from one sample, sequenced in a study of cytomegalovirus exposure and HLA in healthy donors. TCRdb keeps only in-frame clones here, not all; method: immunoSEQ multiplex PCR. Here the sample spans about 110,000 clones, more than 65% being singletons. Sequencing input: PBMCs. Every receptor here comes from a man in his thirties or forties in good health and CMV-seropositive. CDR3s include the opening cysteine and the closing phenylalanine or tryptophan. The D gene is left open where the match is weak. Clone size, where shown, is once, few, many, or a class for clones that have expanded.

clone_size j_call d_call v_call cdr3_aa cdr3_nt
NA TRBJ2-7 NA TRBV15 CATSDRTGGDSYEQYF TGTGCCACCAGCGACCGCACAGGCGGGGACTCCTACGAGCAGTACTTC
NA TRBJ2-7 TRBD1 TRBV10-3 CAIRPTGFEQYF TGTGCCATCAGGCCGACAGGGTTCGAGCAGTACTTC
NA TRBJ1-2 NA TRBV9 CASSEAPGRNYGYTF TGTGCCAGCAGCGAGGCTCCAGGGCGGAACTATGGCTACACCTTC
NA TRBJ2-1 NA TRBV7-3 CASSSLRDTSYNEQFF TGTGCCAGCAGCTCCCTCCGGGACACCTCCTACAATGAGCAGTTCTTC
NA TRBJ2-5 TRBD2 TRBV7-6 CASSFLAGLPGQETQYF TGTGCCAGCAGCTTCCTAGCGGGGCTGCCGGGCCAAGAGACCCAGTACTTC
NA TRBJ2-1 NA TRBV29-1 CSVGRQSGNEQFF TGCAGCGTGGGGCGACAGTCCGGGAATGAGCAGTTCTTC
NA TRBJ1-6 NA TRBV28 CASSFRSRSNSPLHF TGTGCCAGCAGTTTCCGTTCACGGAGTAATTCACCCCTCCACTTT
NA TRBJ2-7 NA TRBV28 CASKGGARAYEQYF TGTGCCAGCAAGGGGGGGGCTCGGGCCTACGAGCAGTACTTC
NA TRBJ1-2 TRBD1 TRBV7-9 CASSLGQGTNYGYTF TGTGCCAGCAGTTTAGGACAGGGCACCAACTATGGCTACACCTTC
NA TRBJ1-5 NA TRBV28 CASSLRGQPQHF TGTGCCAGCAGTTTAAGGGGCCAGCCCCAGCATTTT
once TRBJ2-7 TRBD1 TRBV6-1 CASSESPDRVFSYEQYF TGTGCCAGCAGTGAAAGCCCGGACAGGGTCTTTTCCTACGAGCAGTACTTC
NA TRBJ2-1 TRBD2 TRBV5-4 CASSLVSGGGEQFF TGTGCCAGCAGCTTGGTTAGCGGGGGAGGCGAGCAGTTCTTC
few TRBJ2-5 TRBD1 TRBV11-2 CASSLDLQGALETQYF TGTGCCAGCAGCTTAGATCTCCAGGGGGCCTTGGAGACCCAGTACTTC
NA TRBJ2-1 NA TRBV14 CASSRQGRGTRDEQFF TGTGCCAGCAGCCGACAGGGACGGGGGACGAGGGATGAGCAGTTCTTC
NA TRBJ2-5 NA TRBV7-6 CASSLFWGEQETQYF TGTGCCAGCAGCTTATTCTGGGGGGAGCAAGAGACCCAGTACTTC
NA TRBJ1-4 NA TRBV4-1 CASSPRGESTNEKLFF TGCGCCAGCAGCCCCCGGGGGGAATCAACTAATGAAAAACTGTTTTTT
NA TRBJ2-2 NA TRBV30 CAWIPGQNTGELFF TGTGCCTGGATTCCGGGACAGAACACCGGGGAGCTGTTTTTT
NA TRBJ1-1 TRBD1 TRBV19 CASSIAGQGFTLTEAFF TGTGCCAGTAGTATCGCGGGACAGGGGTTTACCTTAACTGAAGCTTTCTTT
NA TRBJ2-2 NA TRBV7-7 CASSHLASPPGELFF TGTGCCAGCAGCCACCTTGCTAGCCCTCCCGGGGAGCTGTTTTTT
NA TRBJ1-2 TRBD1 TRBV4-1 CASSRGTGDGYTF TGCGCCAGCAGCCGTGGGACAGGGGATGGCTACACCTTC
NA TRBJ2-3 TRBD2 TRBV13 CASSGLAAPDTQYF TGTGCCAGCAGCGGACTAGCGGCCCCGGATACGCAGTATTTT
NA TRBJ2-5 TRBD2 TRBV2 CATLLAGGTHQETQYF TGTGCCACCCTCCTAGCGGGGGGGACCCACCAAGAGACCCAGTACTTC
once TRBJ1-5 TRBD1 TRBV11-2 CASSLGTGQNQPQHF TGTGCCAGCAGCTTGGGGACAGGGCAGAATCAGCCCCAGCATTTT
NA TRBJ2-3 TRBD2 TRBV10-2 CASTILAGDVTDTQYF TGCGCCAGCACTATACTAGCGGGGGATGTGACAGATACGCAGTATTTT
NA TRBJ2-7 NA TRBV4-3 CASSQDGGTDYSYEQYF TGCGCCAGCAGCCAAGATGGGGGGACAGACTACTCCTACGAGCAGTACTTC
NA TRBJ1-2 TRBD1 TRBV28 CASSLDRERGYAF TGTGCCAGCAGTCTGGACAGGGAAAGGGGCTACGCCTTC
few TRBJ1-6 NA TRBV6-5 CASSYGGSGNSPLHF TGTGCCAGCAGTTACGGAGGGTCTGGGAATTCACCCCTCCACTTT
NA TRBJ2-4 NA TRBV18 CASSPPGNIQYF TGTGCCAGCTCACCCCCGGGAAACATTCAGTACTTC
few TRBJ1-5 NA TRBV30 CAWSVRGNQPQHF TGTGCCTGGAGTGTACGGGGCAATCAGCCCCAGCATTTT
NA TRBJ2-1 TRBD1 TRBV9 CASSPGQGPNEQFF TGTGCCAGCAGCCCAGGACAGGGACCCAATGAGCAGTTCTTC
NA TRBJ2-1 TRBD2 TRBV7-9 CASSSGAPSSYNEQFF TGTGCCAGCAGTAGCGGGGCCCCGAGCTCCTACAATGAGCAGTTCTTC
NA TRBJ2-1 NA TRBV7-9 CASSVGGDSYNEQFF TGTGCCAGCAGTGTAGGGGGGGACTCCTACAATGAGCAGTTCTTC
NA TRBJ1-1 TRBD1 TRBV7-9 CASSSDRGLEAFF TGTGCCAGCAGCTCGGACAGGGGACTAGAAGCTTTCTTT
medium-sized TRBJ2-7 NA TRBV7-8 CASSPLQGPSYEQYF TGTGCCAGCAGTCCTCTACAGGGACCCTCCTACGAGCAGTACTTC
NA TRBJ2-2 NA TRBV28 CASSPLGGGNTGELFF TGTGCCAGCAGCCCCTTAGGCGGCGGGAACACCGGGGAGCTGTTTTTT
NA TRBJ2-2 NA TRBV7-6 CASSLRGRGNTGELFF TGTGCCAGCAGCTTAAGGGGGCGGGGGAACACCGGGGAGCTGTTTTTT
once TRBJ2-1 TRBD2 TRBV9 CASSPGLAGANEQFF TGTGCCAGCAGCCCGGGGCTAGCGGGGGCCAATGAGCAGTTCTTC
NA TRBJ2-7 NA TRBV30 CAWSVSMAGVAYEQYF TGTGCCTGGAGTGTAAGTATGGCAGGGGTGGCCTACGAGCAGTACTTC
NA TRBJ1-2 NA TRBV11-2 CASSLGDRQSTNYGYTF TGTGCCAGCAGCTTAGGAGACAGGCAATCTACTAACTATGGCTACACCTTC
NA TRBJ1-5 NA TRBV7-8 CASSLVRGTENQPQHF TGTGCCAGCAGCTTAGTACGTGGAACAGAGAATCAGCCCCAGCATTTT
NA TRBJ2-1 NA TRBV7-9 CASSLAANEQFF TGTGCCAGCAGCTTAGCAGCAAATGAGCAGTTCTTC
NA TRBJ1-2 TRBD1 TRBV5-6 CASSQTGHRSVTF TGTGCCAGCAGCCAGACAGGGCATCGGTCGGTCACCTTC
NA TRBJ2-1 TRBD1 TRBV2 CASVPGQGGPGYNEQFF TGTGCCAGCGTTCCGGGACAGGGTGGCCCTGGCTACAATGAGCAGTTCTTC
NA TRBJ1-2 TRBD1 TRBV13 CASSRRQGIWYGYTF TGTGCCAGCAGCCGACGACAGGGGATTTGGTATGGCTACACCTTC
NA TRBJ2-2 NA TRBV19 CASSIFSGGSGELFF TGTGCCAGTAGTATTTTTTCCGGGGGTTCCGGGGAGCTGTTTTTT
NA TRBJ1-1 TRBD1 TRBV7-9 CASSLEGQGGTEAFF TGTGCCAGCAGCTTAGAGGGACAGGGGGGGACTGAAGCTTTCTTT
NA TRBJ2-3 TRBD2 TRBV7-2 CASSPLPSGGWSTDTQYF TGTGCCAGCAGCCCCCTACCTAGCGGGGGGTGGAGCACAGATACGCAGTATTTT
NA TRBJ1-5 TRBD1 TRBV28 CASSLGQVWQPQHF TGTGCCAGCAGTTTAGGACAGGTATGGCAGCCCCAGCATTTT
NA TRBJ1-4 NA TRBV7-8 CASSLGQLTNEKLFF TGTGCCAGCAGCTTAGGACAGTTAACTAATGAAAAACTGTTTTTT
NA TRBJ2-3 TRBD2 TRBV20-1 CSAKLAGTQYF TGCAGTGCAAAACTAGCGGGTACGCAGTATTTT
NA TRBJ2-1 TRBD1 TRBV6-1 CASGTGGNEQFF TGTGCCAGCGGGACAGGGGGGAATGAGCAGTTCTTC
NA TRBJ1-6 NA TRBV23-1 CASSHPSPRGSPLHF TGCGCCAGCAGTCATCCTTCTCCCAGGGGTTCACCCCTCCACTTT
few TRBJ2-7 TRBD2 TRBV6-5 CASRLLAVGSYEQYF TGTGCCAGCAGGCTCCTAGCGGTTGGCTCCTACGAGCAGTACTTC